These 8 T cell receptor beta chains came from one sample sequenced in a study of response to subunit inactivated influenza vaccine (dated by TCRdb to 2016 to 2018). To prepare the library, RT-PCR was applied. For sequencing, an Illumina HiSeq 2500 was employed. TCRdb ran its own pipeline on the public reads, namely fastp trimming at Q25 and MiXCR clone calling, and kept in-frame beta chains. Records with the same CDR3 protein are collapsed into one entry carrying the most frequent genes and DNA. The sample table lists 600,000 to 850,000 distinct CDR3 sequences, 14% of them with a count of one. Roughly 7.6% of the sample is held by the ten biggest clonotypes. The material sequenced was PBMCs from blood, taken 14 to 15 days before vaccination. The receptors originated from a man aged 45 to 65 who received an inactivated influenza vaccine. Donor details come from another sample of the same person, matched by shared clones.

The CDR3 here is CASSSPSGQRYGYTF. The CDR3, as DNA: TGTGCCAGCAGCTCACCCTCGGGACAACGCTATGGCTACACCTTC. The chain recombines TRBV7-2 with TRBJ1-2; TRBD1 might be the D (6 bases). Germline CDR1 is SGHTA and CDR2 is FQGNSA. The CDR3 spans 15 residues. Trimming shortened V by 4 bases and J by 4 bases, and 16 bases separated the two germline ends.

This clonotype came up many times. This rearrangement joins TRBV7-9 to TRBJ1-5; D unclear. Germline assignment: CDR1 SEHNR and CDR2 FQNEAQ (reference sequence). The V end was cut by 0 bases, the J end by 7 bases, with 10 bases between. This CDR3 comprises 14 residues. The CDR3 loop is CASSLAGLNQPQHF. As DNA, the CDR3 is TGTGCCAGCAGCTTAGCAGGTTTAAACCAGCCCCAGCATTTT.

The genes are TRBV20-1 and TRBJ2-1; 12 bases map to TRBD1. The CDR3 has 15 residues. Germline CDR1 and CDR2: DFQATT and SNEGSKA (reference sequence). V shed 3 bases, J shed 5 bases, and the junction held 5 bases outside the gene matches. CDR3 loop: CSARDGTGGNNEQFF. The CDR3 DNA follows: TGCAGTGCTAGGGACGGGACAGGGGGCAACAATGAGCAGTTCTTC.

This chain uses TRBV10-3 with TRBJ2-5, with a weak D call TRBD1 (6 bases). Germline V CDR1 and CDR2: ENHRY, SYGVKD. CDR3 length: 13 amino acids. The ends were cut back, 3 bases at V and 3 bases at J, with 8 bases in the middle. As DNA, the CDR3 is TGTGCCATCAGTGACGGGGACAAAGAGACCCAGTACTTC. Protein product: CAISDGDKETQYF.

This clonotype was seen at least ten times. The V and J genes are TRBV10-3 and TRBJ2-2; D may be TRBD1 (7 bases). The CDR3 has 14 residues. CDR1 is ENHRY, CDR2 SYGVKD, per germline. V was clipped by 3 bases and J by 7 bases, with 12 bases between them. The CDR3 loop is CAISDRGEFGELFF. The CDR3 DNA follows: TGTGCCATCAGTGACAGGGGGGAATTCGGGGAGCTGTTTTTT.

This clonotype has ten or more counts. The chain links TRBV20-1 to TRBJ2-1; TRBD2 is a possible D gene (6 bases). V was clipped by 0 bases and J by 3 bases, with 18 bases between them. Germline V CDR1 and CDR2: DFQATT, SNEGSKA (reference sequence). The CDR3 covers 17 residues. This CDR3 reads CSARDPSGTRRYNEQFF. The CDR3 DNA sequence: TGCAGTGCTAGAGATCCCTCCGGGACTCGCCGCTACAATGAGCAGTTCTTC.

This clonotype has ten or more counts. The chain combines TRBV7-8 with TRBJ2-2, with D unresolved. The V and J ends lost 2 bases and 6 bases respectively, with 7 bases between them. Germline V CDR1 and CDR2: SGHVS, FQNEAQ. CDR3 length: 13 residues. CDR3 amino acids: CASSLYMAGELFF. CDR3 coding DNA: TGTGCCAGCAGCTTATACATGGCCGGGGAGCTGTTTTTT.

This clonotype was seen many times. This rearrangement joins TRBV20-1 to TRBJ2-1, with D possibly matching TRBD2 (7 bases). CDR1 is DFQATT and CDR2 is SNEGSKA in the germline V gene (reference sequence). This CDR3 is built from 14 residues. Trimming pared 6 bases from V and 9 bases from J, leaving 21 bases between. CDR3 protein: CSASTDGGLGEQFF. For the CDR3, the DNA is TGCAGTGCCTCGACCGACGGGGGGCTGGGTGAGCAGTTCTTC.